The present TCR beta chain was sequenced within a study of beta chain features in type 1 diabetes. Study at large: The patient and healthy donor groups were comparable for age, gender and cell yields.

What was sequenced were expressed TCRB transcripts, since all of the isolated RNA had been reverse transcribed. Clones were read by immunoSEQ multiplex PCR, and TCRdb kept only the in-frame ones, dropping some. Of around 430,000 clones in the sample, 25% to 35% were seen once. CD4+ naive, central memory, regulatory and stem cell-like memory subsets were isolated by sorting on CD45RO/CCR7/CD25/CD127/CD95/CD27. This CDR3 contains 11 residues. V was clipped by 6 bases and J by 4 bases; unmatched bases: 2. Germline V gene sequence: CDR1 DFQATT, CDR2 SNEGSKA (reference sequence). Sequencing was performed on naive CD4+ T cells from blood. V and J are TRBV20-1 and TRBJ1-1; TRBD1 matches at 7 bases. This clonotype was obtained from a man between 18 and 35 years old in good health. This chain's CDR3 is CSAQGVTEAFF. CDR3 nucleotides: TGCAGTGCCCAGGGGGTCACTGAAGCTTTCTTT.